The source of this T cell receptor beta chain is a study of cytomegalovirus exposure and HLA in healthy donors. Study-wide results and caveats: Usually a TCR sequence was rare, but some public TCRs were found in many donors.

Turning to this clone: Antigen: not known.

The study ran its PCR with 60 Vbeta and 13 Jbeta primers. Method: immunoSEQ multiplex PCR; TCRdb's copy keeps in-frame clones and lacks some. The sample yields 150,000 or so clones, about two thirds seen once. Germline assignment: CDR1 MGHRA and CDR2 YSYEKL. CDR3 length: 16 amino acids. V was pared by 4 bases and J by 7 bases, with 20 bases between. Sequencing was carried out using PBMCs. The sequence derives from a woman aged 18-29 years in good health and CMV-seronegative. V is TRBV4-1 and J is TRBJ2-1, with D possibly matching TRBD2 (5 bases). CDR3 nucleotide sequence: TGCGCCAGCAGCCTTCGGACTGGTGGGCGAGGTAATGAGCAGTTCTTC. As protein: CASSLRTGGRGNEQFF.